Described below is a single TCR beta chain sequence and its context. V was shortened by 2 bases and J by 3 bases, with 4 bases between the two germline ends. CDR3 length: 12 amino acids. Germline V CDR1 and CDR2: MDHEN, SYDVKM. The method was immunoSEQ multiplex PCR; TCRdb's version includes in-frame clones alone and lacks a portion of them. The repertoire holds about 150,000 clones, with around nine tenths as singletons. The sample is drawn from a study of control samples from healthy donors and cancer patients. The clonotype was recovered from a woman aged 25 to 39 in good health. The material sequenced was blood. V and J are TRBV28 and TRBJ2-5; no clear D gene. The CDR3 reads CASSLKEETQYF. Written as DNA, the CDR3 is TGTGCCAGCAGTTTAAAGGAAGAGACCCAGTACTTC.